This TCR beta chain was found in a study of regulatory T cells in long-lasting Graves disease. Turning to the study itself: The term persistent Graves' disease signified upward of 5 years on antithyroid drugs with positive TSH receptor antibodies.

Construction of the TCR beta libraries employed iRepertoire HTBI primers in conjunction with Arm-PCR of CDR3 regions. TCRdb redid the calling of the multiplex PCR reads with MiXCR, one entry per CDR3 protein. The table has 650,000 to 850,000 distinct CDR3 sequences, roughly 30% seen once; the top ten hold around 40%. Time point given: persistent/refractory GD, antithyroid drugs over 5 years with positive TRAb. The TCR library was made from RNA extracted from PBMCs. The CDR3 extends over 13 amino acids. Germline V gene data show CDR1 as SNHLY and CDR2 as FYNNEI. Trimming pared 4 bases from V and 5 bases from J, leaving 12 bases between. This clonotype was seen a few times.

This sample comprised peripheral blood mononuclear cells (PBMCs), obtained when the disease was refractory, from a patient treated with antithyroid drugs. This sequence joins TRBV2 and TRBJ2-7, with D perhaps matching TRBD2 (7 bases). The TCR originated in a female donor with Graves disease. The CDR3 loop is CASSGGGGHEQYF. For the CDR3, the DNA is TGTGCCAGCAGTGGGGGGGGGGGCCACGAGCAGTACTTC.